This is a list of T cell receptor beta chains from one sample in a study of cytomegalovirus exposure and HLA in healthy donors. Profiling relied on immunoSEQ multiplex PCR, and the TCRdb table lists in-frame clones only, not all of them. This table has approximately 99,000 clones, nearly 97% appearing once. The material sequenced was PBMCs. These receptors originate from a woman under 30 in good health and CMV-seronegative. Both conserved end residues are part of each CDR3. The order of the fields is D gene, V gene, J gene, clone size, CDR3 protein, CDR3 DNA. The D gene is left open where the match is weak. Size is omitted from some rows. Given values are once, few, many or a class for expanded clones.

D gene: TRBD1
V gene: TRBV7-6
J gene: TRBJ2-2
clone size: NA
CDR3 protein: CASSLARTGNPGELFF
CDR3 DNA: TGTGCCAGCAGCTTAGCAAGGACAGGGAACCCCGGGGAGCTGTTTTTT

D gene: NA
V gene: TRBV18
J gene: TRBJ1-6
clone size: NA
CDR3 protein: CASSPGQYSPLHF
CDR3 DNA: TGTGCCAGCTCACCAGGACAGTATTCACCCCTCCACTTT

D gene: NA
V gene: TRBV15
J gene: TRBJ1-1
clone size: once
CDR3 protein: CATSPENTEAFF
CDR3 DNA: TGTGCCACCAGCCCAGAAAACACTGAAGCTTTCTTT

D gene: TRBD1
V gene: TRBV6-1
J gene: TRBJ2-5
clone size: NA
CDR3 protein: CASRNNRGETQYF
CDR3 DNA: TGTGCCAGCAGAAATAACAGGGGTGAGACCCAGTACTTC

D gene: TRBD1
V gene: TRBV11-3
J gene: TRBJ2-2
clone size: NA
CDR3 protein: CASSLTGRSTTGELFF
CDR3 DNA: TGTGCCAGCAGCTTGACAGGGCGGTCCACCACCGGGGAGCTGTTTTTT

D gene: TRBD1
V gene: TRBV18
J gene: TRBJ1-1
clone size: NA
CDR3 protein: CASAPYTGEKAFF
CDR3 DNA: TGTGCCAGCGCACCCTACACAGGGGAAAAAGCTTTCTTT

D gene: TRBD1
V gene: TRBV18
J gene: TRBJ2-7
clone size: NA
CDR3 protein: CASSPYNDRVWYF
CDR3 DNA: TGTGCCAGCTCACCATATAATGACAGGGTCTGGTACTTC

D gene: NA
V gene: TRBV10-1
J gene: TRBJ2-7
clone size: once
CDR3 protein: CARGTPVDYEQYF
CDR3 DNA: TGCGCCAGAGGGACTCCTGTGGACTACGAGCAGTACTTC

D gene: TRBD2
V gene: TRBV4-3
J gene: TRBJ2-2
clone size: NA
CDR3 protein: CASSQGGSGGVRELFF
CDR3 DNA: TGCGCCAGCAGCCAAGGAGGTAGCGGGGGAGTTCGGGAGCTGTTTTTT

D gene: TRBD2
V gene: TRBV7-8
J gene: TRBJ2-2
clone size: NA
CDR3 protein: CASRGWRGTNTGELFF
CDR3 DNA: TGTGCCAGCCGTGGCTGGCGGGGGACCAACACCGGGGAGCTGTTTTTT

D gene: TRBD2
V gene: TRBV28
J gene: TRBJ2-3
clone size: NA
CDR3 protein: CASTLGAAVAGGLLYF
CDR3 DNA: TGTGCCAGCACCCTAGGGGCCGCTGTAGCGGGGGGGCTTTTGTATTTT

D gene: NA
V gene: TRBV7-8
J gene: TRBJ2-1
clone size: NA
CDR3 protein: CASSRDFRSTYNEQFF
CDR3 DNA: TGTGCCAGCAGCCGCGATTTCCGCTCAACCTACAATGAGCAGTTCTTC

D gene: TRBD1
V gene: TRBV19
J gene: TRBJ2-7
clone size: NA
CDR3 protein: CASSIRDSGYEQYF
CDR3 DNA: TGTGCCAGTAGTATCCGGGACAGTGGCTACGAGCAGTACTTC

D gene: TRBD2
V gene: TRBV2
J gene: TRBJ2-7
clone size: once
CDR3 protein: CASSRGTSFYYEQYF
CDR3 DNA: TGTGCCAGCAGTCGCGGGACTAGCTTCTACTACGAGCAGTACTTC

D gene: NA
V gene: TRBV4-3
J gene: TRBJ1-1
clone size: NA
CDR3 protein: CASSQGGSGYTEAFF
CDR3 DNA: TGCGCCAGCAGCCAAGGGGGCTCAGGCTACACTGAAGCTTTCTTT

D gene: NA
V gene: TRBV7-2
J gene: TRBJ1-5
clone size: NA
CDR3 protein: CASSLDGREHQPQHF
CDR3 DNA: TGTGCCAGCAGCTTGGACGGGAGAGAGCATCAGCCCCAGCATTTT

D gene: NA
V gene: TRBV6-6
J gene: TRBJ2-7
clone size: NA
CDR3 protein: CASSYDGPYEQYF
CDR3 DNA: TGTGCCAGCAGTTATGATGGGCCCTACGAGCAGTACTTC

D gene: NA
V gene: TRBV7-9
J gene: TRBJ2-2
clone size: NA
CDR3 protein: CASSHRQSSNTGELFF
CDR3 DNA: TGTGCCAGCAGCCATCGACAGAGTTCTAACACCGGGGAGCTGTTTTTT

D gene: TRBD1
V gene: TRBV2
J gene: TRBJ2-5
clone size: NA
CDR3 protein: CASKPDRQGQETQYF
CDR3 DNA: TGTGCCAGCAAACCAGACCGACAGGGCCAAGAGACCCAGTACTTC

D gene: NA
V gene: TRBV5-1
J gene: TRBJ1-6
clone size: NA
CDR3 protein: CASSLAGEGYSPLHF
CDR3 DNA: TGCGCCAGCAGCTTGGCCGGGGAAGGCTACTCACCCCTCCACTTT

D gene: TRBD1
V gene: TRBV4-1
J gene: TRBJ1-4
clone size: NA
CDR3 protein: CASSQGGPGTVNEKLFF
CDR3 DNA: TGCGCCAGCAGCCAAGGTGGGCCCGGGACAGTTAATGAAAAACTGTTTTTT

D gene: NA
V gene: TRBV9
J gene: TRBJ2-3
clone size: NA
CDR3 protein: CASSVSQGDIGTQYF
CDR3 DNA: TGTGCCAGCAGCGTATCACAGGGTGATATTGGTACGCAGTATTTT

D gene: NA
V gene: TRBV29-1
J gene: TRBJ2-1
clone size: NA
CDR3 protein: CSVGFTGKEQFF
CDR3 DNA: TGCAGCGTTGGCTTTACAGGGAAGGAGCAGTTCTTC

D gene: TRBD1
V gene: TRBV27
J gene: TRBJ2-7
clone size: NA
CDR3 protein: CASSYGQGASYEQYF
CDR3 DNA: TGTGCCAGCAGTTACGGACAGGGGGCCTCCTACGAGCAGTACTTC

D gene: TRBD2
V gene: TRBV27
J gene: TRBJ2-3
clone size: once
CDR3 protein: CASSSGGTRGPPGTQYF
CDR3 DNA: TGTGCCAGCAGTTCCGGCGGGACTAGGGGCCCCCCCGGGACGCAGTATTTT

D gene: NA
V gene: TRBV28
J gene: TRBJ2-7
clone size: NA
CDR3 protein: CASTLRGEQYF
CDR3 DNA: TGTGCCAGCACCCTCCGGGGCGAGCAGTACTTC

D gene: NA
V gene: TRBV11-3
J gene: TRBJ2-1
clone size: NA
CDR3 protein: CASSLEGGVSYNEQFF
CDR3 DNA: TGTGCCAGCAGCTTAGAAGGAGGGGTCTCCTACAATGAGCAGTTCTTC

D gene: TRBD1
V gene: TRBV2
J gene: TRBJ1-2
clone size: NA
CDR3 protein: CASSGTGPYGYTF
CDR3 DNA: TGTGCCAGCAGTGGGACAGGTCCTTATGGCTACACCTTC

D gene: TRBD1
V gene: TRBV5-6
J gene: TRBJ1-5
clone size: NA
CDR3 protein: CASSYGTGGTNQPQHF
CDR3 DNA: TGTGCCAGCAGCTACGGGACAGGGGGGACCAATCAGCCCCAGCATTTT